A selection of T cell receptor beta chains follows, all from one sample in a study of cytomegalovirus exposure and HLA in healthy donors. The assay was immunoSEQ multiplex PCR, and TCRdb's table has in-frame clones only and misses some. The repertoire includes about 160,000 clones, 60% to 85% of them detected once, and around 7% sits in the top ten. Sequencing used PBMCs. The receptors derive from a male donor in good health and CMV-seropositive. The CDR3 runs from the conserved cysteine through the conserved F or W. The D gene is left open where the match is weak. Clone size is not always given. Where it is, it says once, few, many or a class for expanded clones.

NA	TRBV5-1	TRBJ2-5	NA	CASSLSAASAAQYF	TGCGCCAGCAGCTTGTCGGCTGCCTCGGCGGCCCAGTACTTC
few	TRBV15	TRBJ1-1	NA	CATSAGNQAFF	TGTGCCACCAGCGCGGGAAACCAAGCTTTCTTT
NA	TRBV7-6	TRBJ1-1	TRBD1	CASSPSPGQGTEAFF	TGTGCCAGCAGCCCCTCTCCGGGACAGGGCACTGAAGCTTTCTTT
NA	TRBV5-1	TRBJ2-5	NA	CASSLGGGTSETQYF	TGCGCCAGCAGCTTGGGGGGCGGGACCTCGGAGACCCAGTACTTC
NA	TRBV9	TRBJ1-6	TRBD1	CASSVDRENSPLHF	TGTGCCAGCAGCGTTGACAGGGAGAATTCACCCCTCCACTTT
few	TRBV4-1	TRBJ1-2	TRBD1	CASSHDDRGGYTF	TGCGCCAGCAGCCACGATGACAGGGGCGGCTACACCTTC
NA	TRBV5-6	TRBJ2-7	NA	CASSLAGAQMMSEQYF	TGTGCCAGCAGCTTGGCAGGGGCGCAGATGATGAGCGAGCAGTACTTC
NA	TRBV9	TRBJ1-5	TRBD1	CASSATGTDHQPQHF	TGTGCCAGCAGCGCAACCGGGACAGACCATCAGCCCCAGCATTTT
NA	TRBV2	TRBJ1-3	NA	CASREGAGNTIYF	TGTGCCTCCAGGGAGGGTGCCGGAAACACCATATATTTT
NA	TRBV28	TRBJ1-2	TRBD1	CASSLIEGGTGTAGYTF	TGTGCCAGCAGTTTAATAGAGGGGGGGACAGGGACCGCTGGCTACACCTTC
few	TRBV6-6	TRBJ2-7	NA	CASSHGEQYF	TGTGCCAGCAGTCACGGCGAGCAGTACTTC
NA	TRBV2	TRBJ1-2	NA	CASSVGENYGYTF	TGTGCCAGCAGTGTGGGCGAGAACTATGGCTACACCTTC
few	TRBV30	TRBJ1-1	NA	CAWDRWAQGTEAFF	TGTGCCTGGGACAGGTGGGCTCAGGGGACTGAAGCTTTCTTT
NA	TRBV6-5	TRBJ1-2	TRBD1	CASSSSGTGTGGYTF	TGTGCCAGCAGTTCCTCCGGGACAGGGACGGGTGGCTACACCTTC
NA	TRBV6-5	TRBJ1-2	NA	CASSYSDRAGDGYTF	TGTGCCAGCAGTTACTCCGATAGAGCGGGCGACGGCTACACCTTC
NA	TRBV7-2	TRBJ2-2	TRBD1	CASSFNRGTGTGELFF	TGTGCCAGCAGCTTTAACAGGGGTACGGGCACCGGGGAGCTGTTTTTT
NA	TRBV18	TRBJ1-2	NA	CASLSGFYYGYTF	TGTGCCAGCTTGTCAGGGTTTTACTATGGCTACACCTTC
NA	TRBV4-1	TRBJ1-2	NA	CASSQGRGQGIGGYTF	TGCGCCAGCAGCCAAGGCCGAGGCCAGGGAATAGGTGGCTACACCTTC
NA	TRBV7-9	TRBJ1-1	NA	CASSKGGNTEAFF	TGTGCCAGCAGCAAAGGGGGAAACACTGAAGCTTTCTTT
NA	TRBV28	TRBJ1-2	TRBD1	CASSTPRGNYGYTF	TGTGCCAGCAGTACCCCCAGGGGGAACTATGGCTACACCTTC
NA	TRBV6-1	TRBJ2-7	NA	CASSGPRGGEAYEQYF	TGTGCCAGCAGTGGCCCTAGGGGGGGAGAAGCCTACGAGCAGTACTTC
NA	TRBV5-4	TRBJ1-1	TRBD1	CASSFWTGLAAEAFF	TGTGCCAGCAGCTTCTGGACAGGGCTTGCTGCTGAAGCTTTCTTT
few	TRBV4-1	TRBJ1-1	NA	CASSQSGNTEAFF	TGCGCCAGCAGCCAATCCGGGAACACTGAAGCTTTCTTT
NA	TRBV21-1	TRBJ1-2	NA	CASSKEAGEGYGYTF	TGTGCCAGCAGCAAAGAAGCAGGGGAGGGCTATGGCTACACCTTC
NA	TRBV7-9	TRBJ1-2	NA	CASSPPGRGLYGYTF	TGTGCCAGCAGCCCCCCCGGCAGGGGCCTTTATGGCTACACCTTC
NA	TRBV6-5	TRBJ2-2	TRBD1	CASGNRGGTGELFF	TGTGCCAGCGGTAACAGGGGTGGCACCGGGGAGCTGTTTTTT
NA	TRBV6-5	TRBJ2-7	NA	CASSYSWQAGEQYF	TGTGCCAGCAGTTACTCCTGGCAGGCCGGCGAGCAGTACTTC
few	TRBV4-1	TRBJ1-5	NA	CASSQEGQGGQPQHF	TGCGCCAGCAGCCAAGAGGGGCAGGGCGGCCAGCCCCAGCATTTT
NA	TRBV10-1	TRBJ2-2	NA	CASQGQEGSGELFF	TGCGCCAGCCAAGGACAGGAGGGGTCCGGGGAGCTGTTTTTT
NA	TRBV7-2	TRBJ2-5	NA	CASSSAPGLQTQYF	TGTGCCAGCAGCTCAGCCCCTGGGCTCCAGACCCAGTACTTC
NA	TRBV29-1	TRBJ2-7	NA	CSVAPPGTPFHEQYF	TGCAGCGTCGCCCCTCCGGGGACACCATTCCACGAGCAGTACTTC
NA	TRBV19	TRBJ2-5	TRBD1	CASSTSTGVETQYF	TGTGCCAGTAGTACCTCAACAGGGGTAGAGACCCAGTACTTC
NA	TRBV6-1	TRBJ1-3	NA	CASSDHRNSGNTIYF	TGTGCCAGCAGTGACCACAGAAACTCTGGAAACACCATATATTTT
NA	TRBV5-1	TRBJ1-1	TRBD1	CASSPTTGGDLTEAFF	TGCGCCAGCAGCCCAACTACAGGGGGCGACTTAACTGAAGCTTTCTTT
NA	TRBV27	TRBJ1-2	TRBD1	CASGPSGTGGYTF	TGTGCCAGCGGGCCCTCGGGGACAGGGGGCTACACCTTC
NA	TRBV11-2	TRBJ2-7	NA	CASSLVNEQYF	TGTGCCAGCAGCTTAGTTAACGAGCAGTACTTC
NA	TRBV6-6	TRBJ2-7	NA	CASSPTGIGEQYF	TGTGCCAGCAGCCCGACAGGCATCGGCGAGCAGTACTTC
NA	TRBV19	TRBJ1-5	TRBD1	CASTRQGGNQPQHF	TGTGCCAGCACGAGACAGGGCGGCAATCAGCCCCAGCATTTT
NA	TRBV5-8	TRBJ1-2	TRBD1	CASSLRARRRTGGGYTF	TGTGCCAGCAGCTTGAGGGCGCGAAGGAGGACAGGAGGCGGCTACACCTTC
few	TRBV6-1	TRBJ1-1	NA	CASSVGEMNTEAFF	TGTGCCAGCAGTGTAGGGGAAATGAACACTGAAGCTTTCTTT
few	TRBV6-5	TRBJ2-5	NA	CASSYGLAPKETQYF	TGTGCCAGCAGTTACGGCCTAGCGCCGAAAGAGACCCAGTACTTC
NA	TRBV4-1	TRBJ1-5	NA	CASSQPRGGVGQPQHF	TGCGCCAGCAGCCAACCTCGGGGGGGGGTAGGTCAGCCCCAGCATTTT
NA	TRBV5-6	TRBJ1-6	NA	CASSFEGGGSPLHF	TGTGCCAGCAGCTTTGAAGGGGGTGGTTCACCCCTCCACTTT
NA	TRBV11-2	TRBJ2-5	TRBD2	CASSGRTGLAGGAPQYF	TGTGCCAGCAGCGGTCGAACGGGACTAGCCGGGGGGGCACCCCAGTACTTC
NA	TRBV2	TRBJ2-7	NA	CATTQGYEQYF	TGTGCCACTACGCAGGGCTACGAGCAGTACTTC
NA	TRBV7-7	TRBJ2-7	NA	CASSLEGEHYEQYF	TGTGCTAGCAGCTTAGAGGGAGAACACTACGAGCAGTACTTC